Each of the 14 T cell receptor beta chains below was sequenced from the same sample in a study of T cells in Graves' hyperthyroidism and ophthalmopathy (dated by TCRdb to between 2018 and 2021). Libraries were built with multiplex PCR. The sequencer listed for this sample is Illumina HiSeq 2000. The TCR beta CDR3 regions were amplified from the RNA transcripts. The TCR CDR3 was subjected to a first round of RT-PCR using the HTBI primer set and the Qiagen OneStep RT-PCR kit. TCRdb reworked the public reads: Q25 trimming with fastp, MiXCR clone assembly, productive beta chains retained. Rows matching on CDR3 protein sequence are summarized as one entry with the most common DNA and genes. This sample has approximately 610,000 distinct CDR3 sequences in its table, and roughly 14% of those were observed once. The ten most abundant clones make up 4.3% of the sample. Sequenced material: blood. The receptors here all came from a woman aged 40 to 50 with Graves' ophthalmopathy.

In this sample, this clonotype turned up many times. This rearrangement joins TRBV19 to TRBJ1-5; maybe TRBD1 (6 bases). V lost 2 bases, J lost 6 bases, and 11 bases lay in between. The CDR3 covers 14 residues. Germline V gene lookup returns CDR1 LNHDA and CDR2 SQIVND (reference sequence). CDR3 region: CASSIRGLAQPQHF. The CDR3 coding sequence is TGTGCCAGTAGTATAAGGGGGTTGGCTCAGCCCCAGCATTTT. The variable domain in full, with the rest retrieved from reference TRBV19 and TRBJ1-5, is DGGITQSPKYLFRKEGQNVTLSCEQNLNHDAMYWYRQDPGQGLRLIYYSQIVNDFQKGDIAEGYSVSREKKESFPLTVTSAQKNPTAFYLCASSIRGLAQPQHFGDGTRLSIL.

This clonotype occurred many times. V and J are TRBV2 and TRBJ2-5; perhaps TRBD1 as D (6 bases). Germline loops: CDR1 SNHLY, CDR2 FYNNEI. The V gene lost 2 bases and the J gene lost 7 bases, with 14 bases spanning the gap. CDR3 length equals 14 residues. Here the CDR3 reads CASSEQQGGGTQYF. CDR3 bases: TGTGCCAGCAGTGAACAACAGGGCGGTGGGACCCAGTACTTC.

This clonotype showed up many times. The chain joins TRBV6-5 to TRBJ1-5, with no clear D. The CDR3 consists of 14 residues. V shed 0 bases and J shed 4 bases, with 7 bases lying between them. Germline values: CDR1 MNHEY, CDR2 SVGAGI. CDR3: CASSYSGYNQPQHF. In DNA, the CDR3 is TGTGCCAGCAGTTACTCAGGGTATAATCAGCCCCAGCATTTT.

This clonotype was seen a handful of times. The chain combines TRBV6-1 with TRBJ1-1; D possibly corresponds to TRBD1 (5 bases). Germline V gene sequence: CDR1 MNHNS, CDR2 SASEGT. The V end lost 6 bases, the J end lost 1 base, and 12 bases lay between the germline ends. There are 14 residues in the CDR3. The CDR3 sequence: CASRPGVTNTEAFF. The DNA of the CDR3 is TGTGCCAGCAGGCCGGGGGTTACGAACACTGAAGCTTTCTTT.

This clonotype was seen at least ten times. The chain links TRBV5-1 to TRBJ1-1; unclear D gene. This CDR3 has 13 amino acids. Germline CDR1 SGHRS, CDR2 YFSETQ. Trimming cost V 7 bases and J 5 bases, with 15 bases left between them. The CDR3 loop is CASAPESETEAFF. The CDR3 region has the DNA TGCGCCAGCGCGCCGGAGTCGGAGACTGAAGCTTTCTTT.

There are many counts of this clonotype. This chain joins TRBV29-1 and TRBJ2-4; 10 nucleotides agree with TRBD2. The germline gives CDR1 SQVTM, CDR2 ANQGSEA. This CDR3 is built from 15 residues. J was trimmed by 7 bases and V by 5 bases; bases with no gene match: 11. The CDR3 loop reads CSVISPAGGGNIQYF. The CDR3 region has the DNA TGCAGCGTTATTTCCCCAGCGGGAGGGGGTAACATTCAGTACTTC.

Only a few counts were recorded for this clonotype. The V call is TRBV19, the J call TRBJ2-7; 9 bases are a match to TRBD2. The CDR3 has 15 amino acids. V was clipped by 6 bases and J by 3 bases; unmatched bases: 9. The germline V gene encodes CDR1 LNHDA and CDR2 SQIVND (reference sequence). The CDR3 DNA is TGTGCCAGTAGAGTCCGGGCTAGCGGGATCTACGAGCAGTACTTC. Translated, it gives CASRVRASGIYEQYF.

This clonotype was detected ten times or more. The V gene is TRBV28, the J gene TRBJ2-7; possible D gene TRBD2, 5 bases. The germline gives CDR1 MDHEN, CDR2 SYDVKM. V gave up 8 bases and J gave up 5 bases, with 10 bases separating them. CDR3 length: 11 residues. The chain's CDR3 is CASGRGHEQYF. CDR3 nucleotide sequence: TGTGCCAGCGGACGAGGGCACGAGCAGTACTTC.

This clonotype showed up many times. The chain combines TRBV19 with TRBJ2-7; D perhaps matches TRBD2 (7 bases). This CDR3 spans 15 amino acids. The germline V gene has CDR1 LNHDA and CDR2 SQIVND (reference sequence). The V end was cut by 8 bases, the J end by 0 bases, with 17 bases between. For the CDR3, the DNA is TGTGCCAGTTCCCCCTCGGGGGGCATCTCCTACGAGCAGTACTTC. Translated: CASSPSGGISYEQYF. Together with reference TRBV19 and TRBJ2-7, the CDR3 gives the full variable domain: DGGITQSPKYLFRKEGQNVTLSCEQNLNHDAMYWYRQDPGQGLRLIYYSQIVNDFQKGDIAEGYSVSREKKESFPLTVTSAQKNPTAFYLCASSPSGGISYEQYFGPGTRLTVT.

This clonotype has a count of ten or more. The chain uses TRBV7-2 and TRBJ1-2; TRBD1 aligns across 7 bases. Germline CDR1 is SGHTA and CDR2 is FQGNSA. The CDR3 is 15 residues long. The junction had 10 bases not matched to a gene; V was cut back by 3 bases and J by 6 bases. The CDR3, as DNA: TGTGCCAGCAGCTTGGGACAGTTTGATTATGATGGCTACACCTTC. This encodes CASSLGQFDYDGYTF. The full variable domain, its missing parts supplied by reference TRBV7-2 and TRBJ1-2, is GAGVSQSPSNKVTEKGKDVELRCDPISGHTALYWYRQSLGQGLEFLIYFQGNSAPDKSGLPSDRFSAERTGGSVSTLTIQRTQQEDSAVYLCASSLGQFDYDGYTFGSGTRLTVV.

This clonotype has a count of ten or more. The CDR3 spells CASSPYPGQGVDGYTF. The CDR3 region has the DNA TGTGCCAGCAGCCCTTACCCTGGACAGGGGGTAGACGGCTACACCTTC. The V call is TRBV7-3, the J call TRBJ1-2; 10 bases match TRBD1. Unmatched junction bases numbered 14, after V lost 5 bases and J lost 8 bases. Germline values: CDR1 SGHTA, CDR2 FQGTGA. The CDR3 sequence is 16 residues long. Using reference TRBV7-3 and TRBJ1-2 for the parts outside the CDR3, the full variable domain is GAGVSQTPSNKVTEKGKYVELRCDPISGHTALYWYRQSLGQGPEFLIYFQGTGAADDSGLPNDRFFAVRPEGSVSTLKIQRTERGDSAVYLCASSPYPGQGVDGYTFGSGTRLTVV.

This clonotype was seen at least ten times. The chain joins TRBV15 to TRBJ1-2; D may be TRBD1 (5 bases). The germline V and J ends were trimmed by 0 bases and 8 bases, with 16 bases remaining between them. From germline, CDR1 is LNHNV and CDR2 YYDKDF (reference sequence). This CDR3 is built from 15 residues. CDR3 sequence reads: CATSRDLGDGRGYTF. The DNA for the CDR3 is TGTGCCACCAGCAGAGATCTCGGGGACGGGCGGGGCTACACCTTC.

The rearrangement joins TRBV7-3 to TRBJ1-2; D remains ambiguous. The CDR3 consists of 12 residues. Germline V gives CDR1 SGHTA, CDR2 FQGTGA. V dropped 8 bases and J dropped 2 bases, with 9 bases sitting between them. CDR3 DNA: TGTGCCAGCCACGACATAAACTATGGCTACACCTTC. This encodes CASHDINYGYTF.

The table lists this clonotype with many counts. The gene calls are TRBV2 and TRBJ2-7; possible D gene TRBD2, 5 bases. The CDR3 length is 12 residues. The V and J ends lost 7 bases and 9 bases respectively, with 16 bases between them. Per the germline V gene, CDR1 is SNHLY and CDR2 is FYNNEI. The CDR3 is CASTGGRGVQYF. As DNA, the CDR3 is TGTGCCAGCACCGGCGGCCGGGGTGTGCAGTACTTC.